A single sample gave rise to the 18 T cell receptor beta chains below, sequenced in a study of T cells in Graves' hyperthyroidism and ophthalmopathy. Template material for amplifying TCR beta CDR3 regions consisted of RNA transcripts. An initial round of RT-PCR targeting the TCR CDR3 relied on the HTBI primer set. TCRdb called the multiplex PCR reads again in MiXCR, with one record for every CDR3 protein. The repertoire has 500,000 to 550,000 distinct CDR3 sequences, 15% to 20% of them found once; the top ten carry roughly 50%. The material sequenced was blood. The receptors were sampled from a man aged 35 to 55 with Graves' ophthalmopathy.

This clonotype was counted between two and nine times. In this CDR3 the conserved last residue, phenylalanine or tryptophan, is missing, so a read error is likely. The chain joins TRBV7-9 to TRBJ2-5; the match to TRBD2 covers 8 bases. The CDR3 has 15 amino acids. V lost 5 bases, J lost 2 bases, and 7 bases stayed unmatched. Germline values: CDR1 SEHNR, CDR2 FQNEAQ (reference sequence). The CDR3 sequence: CASSPRTSLQETQYL. The CDR3 nucleotides read TGTGCCAGCAGCCCAAGGACTAGCCTACAAGAGACCCAGTACCTC.

This clonotype came up many times. The J gene is TRBJ1-5, the V gene TRBV27; 7 bases match TRBD1. The CDR3 has 13 amino acids. From germline, CDR1 is MNHEY and CDR2 SMNVEV (reference sequence). J was trimmed by 7 bases and V by 3 bases; bases with no gene match: 3. The CDR3 bases are TGTGCCAGCAGTTTTAGAGGGGGCCAGCCCCAGCATTTT. Translation gives CASSFRGGQPQHF.

This clonotype was observed a few times. V is TRBV20-1 and J is TRBJ2-1; 9 nucleotides line up with TRBD1. Germline V gene lookup returns CDR1 DFQATT and CDR2 SNEGSKA (reference sequence). With V trimmed by 6 bases and J by 7 bases, 10 bases remained unmatched. This CDR3 spans 14 amino acids. The CDR3 region is CSASKGQGKNEQFF. As DNA, the CDR3 is TGCAGTGCCAGCAAGGGACAGGGAAAAAATGAGCAGTTCTTC.

This clonotype occurred many times. The chain couples TRBV30 to TRBJ2-7, with D perhaps matching TRBD2 (7 bases). Germline loops: CDR1 GTSNPN, CDR2 SVGIG (reference sequence). V was shortened by 0 bases and J by 6 bases, with 21 bases between the two germline ends. CDR3 length: 16 residues. CDR3 region: CAWSVPRGGGLGEQYF. CDR3 coding DNA: TGTGCCTGGAGTGTACCGCGGGGAGGGGGGTTAGGCGAGCAGTACTTC.

Worth noting for this clonotype: A much larger clone lies one base from this, so it may be a read error. This CDR3 fails to terminate in the conserved phenylalanine or tryptophan, so it likely reflects a read error. This rearrangement joins TRBV12-5 to TRBJ1-1; 7 bases align to TRBD1. The J segment lost 0 bases and the V segment lost 6 bases, leaving 7 bases of the junction unmatched. The CDR3 contains 15 residues. Germline V lookup: CDR1 LGHNT, CDR2 FRNRAP. For the CDR3, the DNA is TGTGCTAGTGGACCTGGGACAGCATTGAACACTGAAGCTTTCTCT. Translation: CASGPGTALNTEAFS.

There are a few counts of this clonotype. The chain combines TRBV20-1 with TRBJ2-7; 9 nucleotides match TRBD1. Germline V gene sequence: CDR1 DFQATT, CDR2 SNEGSKA (reference sequence). Unmatched junction bases numbered 2, after V lost 3 bases and J lost 2 bases. The CDR3 extends over 13 amino acids. Written as DNA, the CDR3 is TGCAGTGCTAGGGACAGGGGCACCTACGAGCAGTACTTC. Translating it yields CSARDRGTYEQYF.

This clonotype has more than one count but fewer than ten. This chain uses TRBV7-9 with TRBJ1-5, with D unclear. V dropped 5 bases and J dropped 3 bases, with 11 bases sitting between them. This CDR3 contains 14 residues. CDR1 and CDR2 (germline): SEHNR, FQNEAQ (reference sequence). The CDR3 loop is CASSPGPDNQPQHF. In DNA form, the CDR3 reads TGTGCCAGCAGCCCAGGTCCGGACAATCAGCCCCAGCATTTT.

In this sample, this clonotype turned up many times. The chain couples TRBV2 to TRBJ2-2; 7 bases are shared with TRBD1. Germline assignment: CDR1 SNHLY and CDR2 FYNNEI. The CDR3 covers 15 residues. Trimming at V came to 6 bases and at J to 1 base, leaving 5 bases not matched to a gene. CDR3 loop: CASRAGTVNTGELFF. CDR3 DNA sequence: TGTGCCAGCAGGGCCGGGACAGTGAACACCGGGGAGCTGTTTTTT.

The chain combines TRBV4-2 with TRBJ2-3, with a weak D call TRBD1 (6 bases). CDR1 and CDR2 from the germline V gene are LGHNA and YNFKEQ. V was pared by 4 bases and J by 3 bases, with 14 bases between. CDR3 size: 15 residues. In DNA form, the CDR3 reads TGTGCCAGCAGCCCAGGGGCTCGCAGGACAGATACGCAGTATTTT. The encoded protein is CASSPGARRTDTQYF.

This sequence joins TRBV19 and TRBJ1-1; D may be TRBD1 (5 bases). V dropped 6 bases and J dropped 4 bases, with 12 bases sitting between them. The CDR3 length is 13 residues. CDR1 is LNHDA, CDR2 SQIVND, per germline (reference sequence). Here the CDR3 reads CASSSGGFTEAFF. The CDR3 nucleotides are TGTGCCAGTAGCTCTGGGGGGTTCACTGAAGCTTTCTTT.

The J gene is TRBJ1-2, the V gene TRBV20-1, with 7 bases fitting TRBD1. Germline values: CDR1 DFQATT, CDR2 SNEGSKA (reference sequence). V shed 4 bases and J 3 bases; nucleotides not matched to a gene: 2. The CDR3 sequence is 12 residues long. The CDR3 nucleotides are TGCAGTGCTACCGGGACAGACTATGGCTACACCTTC. Translating it yields CSATGTDYGYTF.

The table lists this clonotype with many counts. The rearrangement links TRBV3-2 to TRBJ1-1. TRBV3-2 represents a pseudogene. The CDR3 extends over 10 amino acids. This CDR3 reads CAIHITEAFF. In nucleotides, the CDR3 is TGTGCCATACATATCACTGAAGCTTTCTTT.

There are a few counts of this clonotype. The V gene is TRBV18, the J gene TRBJ1-2; D unresolved. The CDR3 is 13 amino acids. V was pared by 3 bases and J by 3 bases, with 8 bases between. Germline values: CDR1 KGHSH, CDR2 LQKENI. In DNA, the CDR3 is TGTGCCAGCTCACCCGGGGAGGACTATGGCTACACCTTC. Its translation: CASSPGEDYGYTF. Full variable domain (remainder filled in from reference TRBV18 and TRBJ1-2): NAGVMQNPRHLVRRRGQEARLRCSPMKGHSHVYWYRQLPEEGLKFMVYLQKENIIDESGMPKERFSAEFPKEGPSILRIQQVVRGDSAAYFCASSPGEDYGYTFGSGTRLTVV.

The genes are TRBV7-9 and TRBJ1-4; D is uncertain. The CDR3 consists of 13 residues. Germline lookup yields CDR1 SEHNR and CDR2 FQNEAQ (reference sequence). V lost 7 bases to trimming and J lost 1 base, with 7 bases between them. CDR3 loop: CASKVGTNEKLFF. As DNA, the CDR3 is TGTGCCAGCAAAGTTGGAACTAATGAAAAACTGTTTTTT.

This chain links TRBV29-1 with TRBJ1-3, with D uncertain. This CDR3 spans 10 amino acids. Trimming took 7 bases from V and 4 from J, leaving 5 bases between them. Per the germline V gene, CDR1 is SQVTM and CDR2 is ANQGSEA. For the CDR3, the DNA is TGCAGCGCCGCGGGAAACACCATATATTTT. It codes for CSAAGNTIYF.

Remarks on this clonotype: Possible read error: a much larger clone is one base away. V usage is TRBV7-3 and J usage is TRBJ2-3; 7 nucleotides align to TRBD2. The CDR3 is 14 amino acids. From germline, CDR1 is SGHTA and CDR2 FQGTGA. CDR3 sequence reads: CAGRPSGTTDTQYF. The DNA for the CDR3 is TGTGCCGGCAGACCCAGCGGGACCACAGATACGCAGTATTTT.

The rearrangement links TRBV13 to TRBJ1-4, with 8 bases identical to TRBD1. This CDR3 has 16 residues. V lost 5 bases to trimming and J lost 4 bases; unmatched junction nucleotides: 9. Germline lookup yields CDR1 PRHDT and CDR2 FYEKMQ (reference sequence). The CDR3 loop is CASSPRRGTGNEKLFF. The CDR3 DNA sequence: TGTGCCAGCAGCCCTAGGCGGGGGACAGGTAATGAAAAACTGTTTTTT.

The chain carries TRBV4-2 and TRBJ1-5; D is unclear. Germline V gives CDR1 LGHNA, CDR2 YNFKEQ. This CDR3 region has 18 residues. Trimming removed 3 bases at V and 3 bases at J, with 21 bases between. CDR3 DNA sequence: TGTGCCAGCAGCCAGAACCCTGCTACGGATACTTACAATCAGCCCCAGCATTTT. Its protein is CASSQNPATDTYNQPQHF.